The sample holds many counts of the clone carrying this TCR beta chain. Antigen: not known. This sample is drawn from a study of regulatory T cells in long-lasting Graves disease. Overall study findings and caveats: Persistent Graves' disease cases displayed lower TCR diversity than newly diagnosed ones. Preferential use of TRBV28, TRBJ1-2 and TRBJ2-5 was seen in persistent disease.

The CDR3 spans 16 residues. Germline V CDR1 and CDR2: MNHNS, SASEGT. V gave up 8 bases and J gave up 2 bases, with 19 bases separating them. Time point: newly diagnosed GD, antithyroid drugs for less than 3 months. PBMC-derived RNA was used for the TCR library. Arm-PCR of CDR3 regions and iRepertoire HTBI primers were used to build TCR beta libraries. From the multiplex PCR reads, TCRdb called clonotypes with MiXCR, one entry per CDR3 protein. The table lists 410,000 or so distinct CDR3 sequences, about 15% of them singletons. The data also belong to a second study, concerning T cells in Graves' hyperthyroidism and ophthalmopathy.

The genes are TRBV6-1 and TRBJ1-3; D unresolved. The sequence derives from a woman aged 25 to 39 with Graves disease. This material consisted of peripheral blood mononuclear cells (PBMCs), taken at new diagnosis, from a patient treated with antithyroid drugs. The CDR3 spells CASAPTARVTGNTIYF. CDR3 nucleotide sequence: TGTGCCAGCGCCCCAACCGCCCGGGTCACTGGAAACACCATATATTTT.